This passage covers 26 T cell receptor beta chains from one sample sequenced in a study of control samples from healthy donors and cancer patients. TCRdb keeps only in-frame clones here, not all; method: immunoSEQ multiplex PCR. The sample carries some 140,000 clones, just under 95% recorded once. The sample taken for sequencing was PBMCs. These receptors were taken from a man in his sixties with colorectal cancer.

In DNA, the CDR3 is TGCGCCAGCAGCTTGGGGGGGGCCCGCACAGATACGCAGTATTTT. Protein sequence: CASSLGGARTDTQYF. The chain combines TRBV5-1 with TRBJ2-3; D possibly matches TRBD1 or TRBD2 (6 bases each). Germline V gene data show CDR1 as SGHRS and CDR2 as YFSETQ. The CDR3 covers 15 residues. Trimming took off 0 bases at V and 1 base at J, with 9 bases between the two ends.

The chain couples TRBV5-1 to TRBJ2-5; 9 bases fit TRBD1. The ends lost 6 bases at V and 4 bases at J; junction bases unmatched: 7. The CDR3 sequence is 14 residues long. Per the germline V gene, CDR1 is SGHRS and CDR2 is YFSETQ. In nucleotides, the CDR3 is TGCGCCAGCATGTACAGGGGGCGGGGAGAGACCCAGTACTTC. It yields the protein CASMYRGRGETQYF.

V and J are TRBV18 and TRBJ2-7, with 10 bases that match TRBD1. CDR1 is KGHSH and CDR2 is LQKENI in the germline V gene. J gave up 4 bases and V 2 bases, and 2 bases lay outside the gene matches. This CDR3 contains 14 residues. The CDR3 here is CASSPGDRGYEQYF. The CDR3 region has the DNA TGTGCCAGCTCACCAGGGGACAGGGGATACGAGCAGTACTTC.

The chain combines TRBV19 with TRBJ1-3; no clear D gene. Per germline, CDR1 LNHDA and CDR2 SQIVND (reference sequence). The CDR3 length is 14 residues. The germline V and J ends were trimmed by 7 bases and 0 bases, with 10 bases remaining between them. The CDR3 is CASTGIGSGNTIYF. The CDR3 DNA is TGTGCCAGTACGGGGATTGGCTCTGGAAACACCATATATTTT.

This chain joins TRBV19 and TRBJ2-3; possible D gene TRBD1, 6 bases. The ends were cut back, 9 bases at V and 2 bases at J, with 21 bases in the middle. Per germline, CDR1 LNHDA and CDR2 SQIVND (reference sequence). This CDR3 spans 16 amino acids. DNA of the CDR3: TGTGCCAGCCGAAAGCGGAGCAGGGGCGACACAGATACGCAGTATTTT. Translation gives CASRKRSRGDTDTQYF.

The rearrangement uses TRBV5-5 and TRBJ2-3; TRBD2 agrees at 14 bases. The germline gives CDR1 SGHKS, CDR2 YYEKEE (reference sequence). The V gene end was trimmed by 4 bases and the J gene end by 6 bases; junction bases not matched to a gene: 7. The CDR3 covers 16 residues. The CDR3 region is CASSPGLAGARDTQYF. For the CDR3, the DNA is TGTGCCAGCAGCCCGGGACTAGCGGGGGCTCGGGATACGCAGTATTTT.

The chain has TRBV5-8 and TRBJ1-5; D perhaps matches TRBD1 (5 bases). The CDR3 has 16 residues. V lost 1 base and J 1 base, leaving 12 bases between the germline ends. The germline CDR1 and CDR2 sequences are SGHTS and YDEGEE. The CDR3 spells CASSLLIWGSNQPQHF. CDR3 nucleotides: TGTGCCAGCAGCTTGCTTATCTGGGGGAGCAATCAGCCCCAGCATTTT.

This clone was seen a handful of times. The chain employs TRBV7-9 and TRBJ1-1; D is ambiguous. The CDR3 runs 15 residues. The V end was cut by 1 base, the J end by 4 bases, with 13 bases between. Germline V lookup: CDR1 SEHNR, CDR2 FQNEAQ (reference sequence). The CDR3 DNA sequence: TGTGCCAGCAGCTTAGGAGGAAAGGGAGGCACTGAAGCTTTCTTT. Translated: CASSLGGKGGTEAFF.

CDR3 nucleotide sequence: TGCGCCAGCAGGAGTCGGGGGACACCGAACACCGGGGAGCTGTTTTTT. Translated: CASRSRGTPNTGELFF. This rearrangement joins TRBV5-1 to TRBJ2-2; TRBD1 or TRBD2 may be the D gene (6 bases each). The CDR3 length is 16 residues. V lost 5 bases and J 0 bases, leaving 14 bases between the germline ends. CDR1 is SGHRS and CDR2 is YFSETQ in the germline V gene.

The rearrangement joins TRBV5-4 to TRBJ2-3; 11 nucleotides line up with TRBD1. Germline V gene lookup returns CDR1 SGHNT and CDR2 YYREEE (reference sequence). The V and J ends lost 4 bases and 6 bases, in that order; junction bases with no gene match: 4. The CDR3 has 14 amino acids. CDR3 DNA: TGTGCCAGCAGCCTGGACAGGGGGCAGGATACGCAGTATTTT. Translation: CASSLDRGQDTQYF. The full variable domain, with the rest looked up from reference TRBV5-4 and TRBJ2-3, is ETGVTQSPTHLIKTRGQQVTLRCSSQSGHNTVSWYQQALGQGPQFIFQYYREEENGRGNFPPRFSGLQFPNYSSELNVNALELDDSALYLCASSLDRGQDTQYFGPGTRLTVL.

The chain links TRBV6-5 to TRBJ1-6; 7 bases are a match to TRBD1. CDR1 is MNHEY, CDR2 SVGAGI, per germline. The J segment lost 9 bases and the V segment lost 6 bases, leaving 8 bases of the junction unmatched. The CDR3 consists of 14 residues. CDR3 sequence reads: CASRYPGGRSPLHF. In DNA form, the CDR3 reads TGTGCCAGCAGATACCCAGGGGGTCGTTCACCCCTCCACTTT.

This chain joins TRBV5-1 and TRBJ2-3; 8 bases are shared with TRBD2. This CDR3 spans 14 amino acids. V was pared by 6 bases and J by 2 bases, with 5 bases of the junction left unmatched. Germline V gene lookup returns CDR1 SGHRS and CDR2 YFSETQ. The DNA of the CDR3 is TGCGCCAGCACACTAGCGGAACACACAGATACGCAGTATTTT. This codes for CASTLAEHTDTQYF.

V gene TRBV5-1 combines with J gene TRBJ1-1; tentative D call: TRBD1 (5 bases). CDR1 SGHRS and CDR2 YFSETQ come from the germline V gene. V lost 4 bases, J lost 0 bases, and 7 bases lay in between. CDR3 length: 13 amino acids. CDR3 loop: CASSGRVNTEAFF. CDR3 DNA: TGCGCCAGCAGCGGCAGGGTGAACACTGAAGCTTTCTTT.

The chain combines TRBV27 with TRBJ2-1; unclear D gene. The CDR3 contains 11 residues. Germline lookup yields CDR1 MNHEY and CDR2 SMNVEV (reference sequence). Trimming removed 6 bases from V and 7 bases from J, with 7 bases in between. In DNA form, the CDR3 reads TGTGCCAGCAGCCGAGAGAATGAGCAGTTCTTC. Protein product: CASSRENEQFF.

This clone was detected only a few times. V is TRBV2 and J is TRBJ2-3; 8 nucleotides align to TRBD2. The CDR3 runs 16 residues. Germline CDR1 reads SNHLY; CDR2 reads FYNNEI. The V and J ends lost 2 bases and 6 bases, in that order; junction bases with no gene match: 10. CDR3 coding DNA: TGTGCCAGCAGTGAATTTTACGGGGGGGCCGGGGATACGCAGTATTTT. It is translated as CASSEFYGGAGDTQYF.

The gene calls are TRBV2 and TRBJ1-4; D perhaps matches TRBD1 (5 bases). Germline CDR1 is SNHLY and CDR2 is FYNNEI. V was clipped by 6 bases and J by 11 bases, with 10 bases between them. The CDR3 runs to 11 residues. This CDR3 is CASRRAGKLFF. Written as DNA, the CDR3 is TGTGCCAGCAGGCGGGCAGGGAAACTGTTTTTT.

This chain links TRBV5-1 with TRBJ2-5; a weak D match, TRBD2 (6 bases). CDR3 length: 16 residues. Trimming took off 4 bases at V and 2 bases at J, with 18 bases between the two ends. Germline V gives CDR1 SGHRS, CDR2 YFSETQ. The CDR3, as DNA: TGCGCCAGCAGCCCCCCCGGGACTGGTGATCAAGAGACCCAGTACTTC. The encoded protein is CASSPPGTGDQETQYF.

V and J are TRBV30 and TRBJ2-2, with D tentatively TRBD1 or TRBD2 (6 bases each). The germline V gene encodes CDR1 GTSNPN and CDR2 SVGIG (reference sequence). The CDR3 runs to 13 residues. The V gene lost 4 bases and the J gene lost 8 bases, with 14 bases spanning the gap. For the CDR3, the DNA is TGTGCCTGGACCAGGGGCGGGAATGGGGAGCTGTTTTTT. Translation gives CAWTRGGNGELFF.

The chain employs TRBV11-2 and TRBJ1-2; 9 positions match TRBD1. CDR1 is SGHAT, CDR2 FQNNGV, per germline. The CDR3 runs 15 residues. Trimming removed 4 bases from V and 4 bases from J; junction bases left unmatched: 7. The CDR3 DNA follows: TGTGCCAGCAGCTCCACAGGGGGCTTTGGCTATGGCTACACCTTC. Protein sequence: CASSSTGGFGYGYTF.

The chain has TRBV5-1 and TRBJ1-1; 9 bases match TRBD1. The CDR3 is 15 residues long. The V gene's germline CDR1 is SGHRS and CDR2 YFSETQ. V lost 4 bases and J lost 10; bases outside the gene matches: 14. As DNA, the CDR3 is TGCGCCAGCAGCGAACCCGGGACAGGGAGCTTGGGAGCTTTCTTT. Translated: CASSEPGTGSLGAFF.

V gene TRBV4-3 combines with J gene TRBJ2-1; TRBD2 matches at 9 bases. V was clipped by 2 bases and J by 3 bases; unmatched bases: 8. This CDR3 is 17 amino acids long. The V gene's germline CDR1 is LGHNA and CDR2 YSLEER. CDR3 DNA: TGCGCCAGCAGCCAAATGTTTGCGGGGGGGATCTACAATGAGCAGTTCTTC. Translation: CASSQMFAGGIYNEQFF.

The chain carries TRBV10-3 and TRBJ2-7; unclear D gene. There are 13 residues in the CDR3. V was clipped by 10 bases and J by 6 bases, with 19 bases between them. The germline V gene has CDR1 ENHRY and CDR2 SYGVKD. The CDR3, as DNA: TGTGCCACCTGGGCCTATCAAGGGTCCGAGCAGTACTTC. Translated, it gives CATWAYQGSEQYF.

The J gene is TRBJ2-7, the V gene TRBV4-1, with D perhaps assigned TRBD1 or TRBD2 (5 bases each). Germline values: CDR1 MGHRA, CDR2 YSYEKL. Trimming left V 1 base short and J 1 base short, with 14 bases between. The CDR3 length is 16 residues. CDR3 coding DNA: TGCGCCAGCAGCCAAGCCGGGGACGGATTATCCTACGAGCAGTACTTC. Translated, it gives CASSQAGDGLSYEQYF.

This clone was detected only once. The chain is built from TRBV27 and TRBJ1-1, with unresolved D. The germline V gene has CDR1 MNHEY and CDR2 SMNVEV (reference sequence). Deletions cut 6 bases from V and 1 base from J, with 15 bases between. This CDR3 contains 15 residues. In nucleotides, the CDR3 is TGTGCCAGCAGCCACGGAACCACCACGAACACTGAAGCTTTCTTT. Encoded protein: CASSHGTTTNTEAFF.

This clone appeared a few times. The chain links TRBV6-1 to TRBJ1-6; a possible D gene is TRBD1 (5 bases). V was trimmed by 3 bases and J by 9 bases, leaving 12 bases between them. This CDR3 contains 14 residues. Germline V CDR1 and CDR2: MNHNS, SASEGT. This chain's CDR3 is CASSEGPAGSPLHF. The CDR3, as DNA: TGTGCCAGCAGTGAGGGACCGGCGGGTTCACCCCTCCACTTT.

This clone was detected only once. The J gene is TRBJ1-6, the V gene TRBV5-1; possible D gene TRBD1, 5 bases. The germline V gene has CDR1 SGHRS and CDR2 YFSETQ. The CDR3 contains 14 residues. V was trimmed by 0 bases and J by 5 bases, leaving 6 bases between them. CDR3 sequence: CASSLGQNNSPLHF. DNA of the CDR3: TGCGCCAGCAGCTTGGGACAGAATAATTCACCCCTCCACTTT.